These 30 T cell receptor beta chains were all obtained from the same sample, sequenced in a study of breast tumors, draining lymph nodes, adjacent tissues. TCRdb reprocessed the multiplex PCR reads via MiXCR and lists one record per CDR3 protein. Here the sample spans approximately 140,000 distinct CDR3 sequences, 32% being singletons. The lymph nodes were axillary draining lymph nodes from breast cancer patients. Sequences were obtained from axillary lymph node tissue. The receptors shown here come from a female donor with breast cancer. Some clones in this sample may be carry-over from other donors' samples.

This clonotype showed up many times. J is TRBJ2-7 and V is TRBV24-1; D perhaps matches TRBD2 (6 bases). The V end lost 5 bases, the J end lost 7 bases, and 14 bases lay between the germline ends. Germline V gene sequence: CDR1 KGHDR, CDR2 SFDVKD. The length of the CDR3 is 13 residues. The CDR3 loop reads CATSAGGDREQYF. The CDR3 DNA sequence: TGTGCCACCAGTGCTGGCGGGGATAGGGAGCAGTACTTC.

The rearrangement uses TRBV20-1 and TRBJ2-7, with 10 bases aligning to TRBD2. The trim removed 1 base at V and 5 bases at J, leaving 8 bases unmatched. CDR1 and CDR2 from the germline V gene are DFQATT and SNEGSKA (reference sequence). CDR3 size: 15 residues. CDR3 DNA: TGCAGTGCTAGAGGCCAGCGGGGGGGCCGCAACGAGCAGTACGTC. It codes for CSARGQRGGRNEQYV.

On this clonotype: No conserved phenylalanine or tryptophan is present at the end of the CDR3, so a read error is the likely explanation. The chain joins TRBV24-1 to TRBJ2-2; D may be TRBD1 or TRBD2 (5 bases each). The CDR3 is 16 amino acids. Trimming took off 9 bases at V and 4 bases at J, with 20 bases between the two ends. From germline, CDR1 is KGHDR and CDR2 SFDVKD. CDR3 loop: CATSGLGTSITGELFL. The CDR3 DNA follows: TGTGCCACCTCTGGCCTCGGGACCAGCATCACCGGGGAGCTGTTTCTT.

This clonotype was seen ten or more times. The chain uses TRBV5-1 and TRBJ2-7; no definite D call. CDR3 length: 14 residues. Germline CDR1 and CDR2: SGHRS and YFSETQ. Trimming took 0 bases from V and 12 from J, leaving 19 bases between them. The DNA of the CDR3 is TGCGCCAGCAGCTTGGCCGGCACCCAACCGCCGTGGTACTTC. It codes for CASSLAGTQPPWYF.

The CDR3 bases are TGTCCCAAGCCGCCGGGGGCCAACTATAATTCACCCCTCCACTTT. Encoded protein: CPKPPGANYNSPLHF. V gene TRBV11-2 combines with J gene TRBJ1-6, with D tentatively TRBD1 (6 bases). The CDR3 is 15 amino acids. Germline assignment: CDR1 SGHAT and CDR2 FQNNGV.

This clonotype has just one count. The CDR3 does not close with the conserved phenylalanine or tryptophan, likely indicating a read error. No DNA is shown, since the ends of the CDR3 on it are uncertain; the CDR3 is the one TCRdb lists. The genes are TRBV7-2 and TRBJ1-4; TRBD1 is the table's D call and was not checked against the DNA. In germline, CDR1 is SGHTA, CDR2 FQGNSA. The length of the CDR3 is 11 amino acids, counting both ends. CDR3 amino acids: CASSFLPGWRG.

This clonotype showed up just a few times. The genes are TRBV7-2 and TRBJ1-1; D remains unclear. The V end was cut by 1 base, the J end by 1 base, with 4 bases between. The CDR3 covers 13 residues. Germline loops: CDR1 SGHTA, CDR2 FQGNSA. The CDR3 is CASSLDRNTEAFF. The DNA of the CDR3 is TGTGCCAGCAGCTTAGACAGGAACACTGAAGCTTTCTTT.

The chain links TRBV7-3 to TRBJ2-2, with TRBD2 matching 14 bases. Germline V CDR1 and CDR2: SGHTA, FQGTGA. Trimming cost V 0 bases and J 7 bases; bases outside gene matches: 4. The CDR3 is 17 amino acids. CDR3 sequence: CASSLTGLAGGHGELFF. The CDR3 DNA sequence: TGTGCCAGCAGCTTAACTGGACTAGCGGGAGGCCACGGGGAGCTGTTTTTT.

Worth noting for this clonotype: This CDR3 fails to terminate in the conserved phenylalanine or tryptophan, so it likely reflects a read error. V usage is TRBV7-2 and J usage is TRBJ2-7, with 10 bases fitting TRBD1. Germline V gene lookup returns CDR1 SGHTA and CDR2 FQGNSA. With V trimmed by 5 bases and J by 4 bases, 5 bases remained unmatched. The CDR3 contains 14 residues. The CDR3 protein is CASSPRDRGYEQYA. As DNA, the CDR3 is TGTGCCAGCAGCCCTAGGGACAGGGGATACGAGCAGTACGCC.

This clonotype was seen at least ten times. CDR3 sequence (DNA): TGTGCCAGCAGCTTGTTATCCCCGGGGAGGTACGAGCAGTACGTC. The encoded protein is CASSLLSPGRYEQYV. The rearrangement uses TRBV5-5 and TRBJ2-7; a weak D match, TRBD2 (6 bases). From germline, CDR1 is SGHKS and CDR2 YYEKEE (reference sequence). The CDR3 totals 15 residues. Trimming shortened V by 1 base and J by 4 bases, and 15 bases separated the two germline ends.

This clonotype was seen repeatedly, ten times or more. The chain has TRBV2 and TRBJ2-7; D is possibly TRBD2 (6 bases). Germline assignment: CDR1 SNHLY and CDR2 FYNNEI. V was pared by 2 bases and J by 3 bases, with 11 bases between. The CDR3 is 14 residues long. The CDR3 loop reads CASSENVGGYEQYF. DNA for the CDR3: TGTGCCAGCAGTGAAAATGTGGGGGGCTACGAGCAGTACTTC.

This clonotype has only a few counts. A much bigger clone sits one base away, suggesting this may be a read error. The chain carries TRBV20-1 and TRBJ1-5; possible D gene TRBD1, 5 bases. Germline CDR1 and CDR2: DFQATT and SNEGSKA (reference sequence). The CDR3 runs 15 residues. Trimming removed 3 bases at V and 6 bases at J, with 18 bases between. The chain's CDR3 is CSARDRVGRTQPQHF. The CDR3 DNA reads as TGCAGTGCTAGGGATCGCGTGGGGCGCACTCAGCCCCAGCATTTT.

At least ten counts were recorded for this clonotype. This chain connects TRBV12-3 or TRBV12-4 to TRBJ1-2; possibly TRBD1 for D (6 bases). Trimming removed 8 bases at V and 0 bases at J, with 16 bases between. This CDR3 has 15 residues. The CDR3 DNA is TGTGCCAGCCAAACCCAGACAGGAACTAACTATGGCTACACCTTC. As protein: CASQTQTGTNYGYTF.

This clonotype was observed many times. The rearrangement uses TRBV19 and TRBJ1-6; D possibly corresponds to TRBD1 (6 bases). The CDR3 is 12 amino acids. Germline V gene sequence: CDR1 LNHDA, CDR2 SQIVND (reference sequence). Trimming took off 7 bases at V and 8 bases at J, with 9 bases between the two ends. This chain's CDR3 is CASTRGDSPLHF. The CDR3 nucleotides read TGTGCCAGTACTAGGGGGGATTCACCCCTCCACTTT.

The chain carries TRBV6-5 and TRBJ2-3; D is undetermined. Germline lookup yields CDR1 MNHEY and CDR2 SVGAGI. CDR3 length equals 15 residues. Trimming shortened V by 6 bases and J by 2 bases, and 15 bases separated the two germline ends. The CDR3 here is CASRLFSLNTDTQYF. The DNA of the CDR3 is TGTGCCAGCAGGCTTTTTAGCCTTAACACAGATACGCAGTATTTT.

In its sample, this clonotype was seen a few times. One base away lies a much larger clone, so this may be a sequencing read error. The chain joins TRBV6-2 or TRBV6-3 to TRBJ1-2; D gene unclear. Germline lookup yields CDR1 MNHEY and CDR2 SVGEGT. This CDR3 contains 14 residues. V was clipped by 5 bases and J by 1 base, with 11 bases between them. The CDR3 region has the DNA TGTGCCAGCAGTCATCGAGGGTATAACTATGGCTACACCTTC. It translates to CASSHRGYNYGYTF.

The CDR3 nucleotides read TGTGCCGGGGCGCGAGGGCTCGCTGCTAACTATGGCTACACCTTC. Amino acids: CAGARGLAANYGYTF. The V gene is TRBV6-1, the J gene TRBJ1-2; D possibly corresponds to TRBD1 (5 bases). This CDR3 is 15 amino acids long. V was cut by 11 bases and J by 0 bases, with 19 bases left in between. Germline loops: CDR1 MNHNS, CDR2 SASEGT.

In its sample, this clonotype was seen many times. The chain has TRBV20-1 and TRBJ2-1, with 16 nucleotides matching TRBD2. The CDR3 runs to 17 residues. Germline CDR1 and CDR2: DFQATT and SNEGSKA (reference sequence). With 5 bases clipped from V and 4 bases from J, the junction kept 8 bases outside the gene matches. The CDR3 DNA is TGCAGTGCTCCGGGACTAGCGGGGGGGAGCTGGTACAATGAGCAGTTCTTC. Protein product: CSAPGLAGGSWYNEQFF.

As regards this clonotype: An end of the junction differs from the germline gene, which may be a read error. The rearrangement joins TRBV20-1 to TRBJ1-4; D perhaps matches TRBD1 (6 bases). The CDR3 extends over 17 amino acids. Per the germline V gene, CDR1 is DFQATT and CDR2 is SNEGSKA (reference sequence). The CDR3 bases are TGCAGTGTTAGAGGCCACCCTTTAGGGCAGGGGCTTGAAAAACTGTCTTTT. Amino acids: CSVRGHPLGQGLEKLSF.

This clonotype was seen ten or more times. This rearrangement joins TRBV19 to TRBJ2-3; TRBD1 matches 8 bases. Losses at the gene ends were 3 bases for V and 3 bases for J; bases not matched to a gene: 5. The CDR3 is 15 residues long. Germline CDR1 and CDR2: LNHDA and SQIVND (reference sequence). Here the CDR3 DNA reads TGTGCCAGTAGTATCAGGACAGGGATAACAGATACGCAGTATTTT. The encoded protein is CASSIRTGITDTQYF.

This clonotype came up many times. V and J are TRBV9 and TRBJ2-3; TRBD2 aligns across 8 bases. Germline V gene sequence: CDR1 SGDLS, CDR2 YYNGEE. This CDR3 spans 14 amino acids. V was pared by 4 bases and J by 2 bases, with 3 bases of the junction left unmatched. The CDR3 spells CASSFSGDTDTQYF. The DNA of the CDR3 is TGTGCCAGCAGCTTTAGCGGGGACACAGATACGCAGTATTTT.

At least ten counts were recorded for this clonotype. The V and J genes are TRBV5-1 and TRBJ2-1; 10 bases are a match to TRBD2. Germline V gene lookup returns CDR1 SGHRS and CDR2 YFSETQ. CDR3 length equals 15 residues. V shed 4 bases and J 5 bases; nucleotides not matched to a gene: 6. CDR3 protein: CASSPRAGGNNEQFF. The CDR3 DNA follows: TGCGCCAGCAGCCCCCGAGCGGGGGGGAACAATGAGCAGTTCTTC. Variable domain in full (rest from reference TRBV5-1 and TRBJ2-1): KAGVTQTPRYLIKTRGQQVTLSCSPISGHRSVSWYQQTPGQGLQFLFEYFSETQRNKGNFPGRFSGRQFSNSRSEMNVSTLELGDSALYLCASSPRAGGNNEQFFGPGTRLTVL.

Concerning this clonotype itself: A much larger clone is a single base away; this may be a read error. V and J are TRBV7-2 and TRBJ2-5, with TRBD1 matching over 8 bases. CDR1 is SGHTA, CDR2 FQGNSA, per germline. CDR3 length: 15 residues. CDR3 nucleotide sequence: TGTGCCAGCAGCCCTCAAACCGGGACAGGTTCTTCCCAGCACTTC. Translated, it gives CASSPQTGTGSSQHF.

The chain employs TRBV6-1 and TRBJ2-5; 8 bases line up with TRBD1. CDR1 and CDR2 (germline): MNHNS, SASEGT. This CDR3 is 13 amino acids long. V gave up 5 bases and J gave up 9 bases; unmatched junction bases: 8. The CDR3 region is CASSYTGGSPQYF. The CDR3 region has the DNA TGTGCCAGCAGTTATACAGGGGGAAGCCCCCAGTACTTC.

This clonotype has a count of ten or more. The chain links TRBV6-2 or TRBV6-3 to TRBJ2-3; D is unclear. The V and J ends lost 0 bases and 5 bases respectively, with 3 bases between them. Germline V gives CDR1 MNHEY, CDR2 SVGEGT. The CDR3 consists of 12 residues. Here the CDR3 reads CASSYSIDTQYF. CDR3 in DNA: TGTGCCAGCAGTTACTCGATAGATACGCAGTATTTT.

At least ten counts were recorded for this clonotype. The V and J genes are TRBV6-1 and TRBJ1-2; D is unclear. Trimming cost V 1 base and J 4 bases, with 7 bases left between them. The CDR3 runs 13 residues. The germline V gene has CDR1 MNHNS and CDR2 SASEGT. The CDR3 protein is CASSEGSLYGYTF. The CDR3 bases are TGTGCCAGCAGTGAAGGGTCACTCTATGGCTACACCTTC.

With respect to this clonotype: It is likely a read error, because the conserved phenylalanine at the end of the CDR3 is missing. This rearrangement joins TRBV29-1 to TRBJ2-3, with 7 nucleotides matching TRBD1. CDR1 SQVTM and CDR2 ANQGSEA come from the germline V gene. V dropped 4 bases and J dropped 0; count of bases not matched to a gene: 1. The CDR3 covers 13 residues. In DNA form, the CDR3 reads TGCAGCGTTGGACAGGGTAGCACAGATACGCAGTATCTT. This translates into CSVGQGSTDTQYL.

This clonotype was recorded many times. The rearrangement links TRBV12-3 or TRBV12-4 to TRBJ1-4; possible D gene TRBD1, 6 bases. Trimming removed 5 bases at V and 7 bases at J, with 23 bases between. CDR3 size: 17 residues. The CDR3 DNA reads TGTGCCAGCAGTCCCGGTAGAAAGGGGGGAATTATTGAAAAACTGTTTTTT. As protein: CASSPGRKGGIIEKLFF.

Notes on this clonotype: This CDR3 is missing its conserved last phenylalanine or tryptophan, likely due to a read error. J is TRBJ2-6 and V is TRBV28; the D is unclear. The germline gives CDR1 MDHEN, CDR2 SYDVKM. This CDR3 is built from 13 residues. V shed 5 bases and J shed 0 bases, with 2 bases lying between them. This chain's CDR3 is CASSPSGANVLTV. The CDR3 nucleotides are TGTGCCAGCAGTCCCTCTGGGGCCAACGTCCTGACTGTC.

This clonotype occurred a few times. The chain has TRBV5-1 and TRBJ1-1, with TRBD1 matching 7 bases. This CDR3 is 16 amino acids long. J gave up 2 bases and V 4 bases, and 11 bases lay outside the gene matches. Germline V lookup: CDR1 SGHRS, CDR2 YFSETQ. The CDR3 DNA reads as TGCGCCAGCAGCGTGGACAACAGGGGAGCAAACACTGAAGCTTTCTTT. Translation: CASSVDNRGANTEAFF.